The entry that follows covers one TCR beta chain sequence. There is no known antigen for this receptor. No base quality values were provided; no much bigger clone lies one nucleotide off. This sample was taken from a study of blood T cell repertoires in COVID-19 (dated by TCRdb to between 2020 and 2021). For context, the study as a whole: Samples covering the acute and convalescent phases of COVID-19 were provided by collaborators in the United States, Italy and Spain. The material from the prospective study consisted of cDNA or gDNA derived from T cells, B-cell-depleted T cells, or PBMCs. The dataset comprised deeply sampled blood TCRbeta repertoires from subjects exposed to, actively infected with, or recovered from COVID-19. The repertoires were released in a freely available public database intended as a resource for research on the immune response to SARS-CoV-2. Samples came from the ongoing ImmuneRACE study (first 160 participants) plus 1,254 subjects from 6 global collaborators. A de-identified subject ID, COVID-19 status, age in years and sex were almost always included in the sample metadata. Where HLA class I and class II types were available, the types were taken from metadata supplied by the sample provider, not from assay-based typing. The paper's findings and limits, for the study overall: Clinical and demographic metadata were provided uncurated, with the amount varying by source and participant.

Collaborating institutions collected whole blood in K2EDTA tubes following their own protocols. For TCRbeta analysis, collaborators shipped samples as frozen whole blood, isolated PBMCs, or DNA extracted from either of those sample types. TCRbeta CDR3 regions were amplified from genomic DNA using the immunoSEQ Assay, a bias-controlled multiplex PCR. Per the source publication's procedure: Nucleated cell counts per sample were estimated from amplification of reference gene primers within the assay. To quantify the absolute abundance of each unique TCRbeta CDR3 rearrangement, sequence reads were collapsed and filtered. Productive Simpson clonality was computed per sample as the square root of Simpson's diversity index over productive rearrangements. TCRdb took this table from immuneACCESS and kept in-frame rearrangements with V and J called. Such tables lack part of the clones; where checked against another copy, unresolved V genes explain under half of the gap, and the rest is unexplained. The V and J calls and clone size come from that table; D and trimming were worked out from the DNA. The sample records over 70,000 clones, about four fifths of which are singletons. Around 27% of the sample lies in the top ten.

This receptor was obtained from an elderly woman with active or convalescent COVID-19. The specimen sequenced was peripheral blood.

The sequence in DNA is TGTGCCAGCAGCGTAGGGTCAGGGGCGTCCTATGGCTACACCTTC. It codes for CASSVGSGASYGYTF. The V and J segments used are TRBV9 and TRBJ1-2; perhaps TRBD1 is the D gene, with 6 bases matching. Reading the germline V gene gives CDR1 SGDLS and CDR2 YYNGEE. Measured from the cysteine to the phenylalanine, the CDR3 is 15 residues long. This entry keeps only the CDR3 DNA: 45 bases, framed from base 1. Between the V and J ends, shortened by 0 bases and 4 bases respectively, the junction contains 13 bases.